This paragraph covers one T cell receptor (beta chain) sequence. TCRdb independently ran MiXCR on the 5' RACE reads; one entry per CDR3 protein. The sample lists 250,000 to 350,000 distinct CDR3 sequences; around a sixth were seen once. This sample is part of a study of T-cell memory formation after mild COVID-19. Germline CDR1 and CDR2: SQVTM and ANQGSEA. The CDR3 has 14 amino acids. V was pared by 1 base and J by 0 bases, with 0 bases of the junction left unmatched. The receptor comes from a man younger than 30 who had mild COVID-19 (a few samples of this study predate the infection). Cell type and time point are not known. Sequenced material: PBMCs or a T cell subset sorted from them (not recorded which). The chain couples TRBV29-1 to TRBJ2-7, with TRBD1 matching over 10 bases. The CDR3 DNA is TGCAGCGTTGAAGGGGACAGGGGCTCCTACGAGCAGTACTTC. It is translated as CSVEGDRGSYEQYF.